This T cell receptor beta chain was recorded in a study of regulatory T cells in long-lasting Graves disease. Study findings and constraints: Persistent disease showed a preference for TRBV28, TRBJ1-2 and TRBJ2-5.

iRepertoire HTBI primers and Arm-PCR of CDR3 regions built TCR beta libraries. TCRdb re-called the multiplex PCR reads through MiXCR, storing one row per CDR3 protein. The sample holds 400,000 to 450,000 distinct CDR3 sequences; around a quarter are singletons and the top ten take roughly 30%. Germline-derived CDR1 and CDR2 are LNHDA and SQIVND (reference sequence). This CDR3 comprises 11 residues. V was cut by 6 bases and J by 11 bases, with 13 bases left in between. The time point denotes: persistent/refractory GD, antithyroid drugs over 5 years with positive TRAb. After RNA was extracted from PBMCs, the TCR library was made from it. An endocrinology unit in Xi'an, China, supplied the patients. Concerning this clonotype itself: Its target is unknown.

The chain couples TRBV19 to TRBJ1-1; TRBD1 might be the D (5 bases). This receptor was identified in a female donor with Graves disease. Sequencing was performed on peripheral blood mononuclear cells (PBMCs), taken when the disease was refractory, from a patient treated with antithyroid drugs. CDR3 region: CASRQGWLAFF. The CDR3 bases are TGTGCCAGTAGGCAGGGATGGTTGGCTTTCTTT. Drawing the rest from reference TRBV19 and TRBJ1-1, the complete variable domain is DGGITQSPKYLFRKEGQNVTLSCEQNLNHDAMYWYRQDPGQGLRLIYYSQIVNDFQKGDIAEGYSVSREKKESFPLTVTSAQKNPTAFYLCASRQGWLAFFGQGTRLTVV.